This paragraph covers one T cell receptor (beta chain) sequence. The repertoire was sequenced with immunoSEQ multiplex PCR; TCRdb's copy has only in-frame clones and lacks some. The sample carries more than 100,000 clones, approximately 88% recorded once. The CDR3 is made up of 16 amino acids. Germline lookup yields CDR1 SGHRS and CDR2 YFSETQ. The V segment lost 4 bases and the J segment 6 bases; nucleotides outside the gene matches: 10. This sample is part of a study of cytomegalovirus exposure and HLA in healthy donors. This receptor was taken from a young woman in good health and CMV-seropositive. The V and J genes are TRBV5-1 and TRBJ2-7, with TRBD2 identical over 13 bases. The sequenced sample was PBMCs. As DNA, the CDR3 is TGCGCCAGCAGCCCGGGACTAGCGGGATCCTGGGGCGAGCAGTACTTC. Translated, it gives CASSPGLAGSWGEQYF.